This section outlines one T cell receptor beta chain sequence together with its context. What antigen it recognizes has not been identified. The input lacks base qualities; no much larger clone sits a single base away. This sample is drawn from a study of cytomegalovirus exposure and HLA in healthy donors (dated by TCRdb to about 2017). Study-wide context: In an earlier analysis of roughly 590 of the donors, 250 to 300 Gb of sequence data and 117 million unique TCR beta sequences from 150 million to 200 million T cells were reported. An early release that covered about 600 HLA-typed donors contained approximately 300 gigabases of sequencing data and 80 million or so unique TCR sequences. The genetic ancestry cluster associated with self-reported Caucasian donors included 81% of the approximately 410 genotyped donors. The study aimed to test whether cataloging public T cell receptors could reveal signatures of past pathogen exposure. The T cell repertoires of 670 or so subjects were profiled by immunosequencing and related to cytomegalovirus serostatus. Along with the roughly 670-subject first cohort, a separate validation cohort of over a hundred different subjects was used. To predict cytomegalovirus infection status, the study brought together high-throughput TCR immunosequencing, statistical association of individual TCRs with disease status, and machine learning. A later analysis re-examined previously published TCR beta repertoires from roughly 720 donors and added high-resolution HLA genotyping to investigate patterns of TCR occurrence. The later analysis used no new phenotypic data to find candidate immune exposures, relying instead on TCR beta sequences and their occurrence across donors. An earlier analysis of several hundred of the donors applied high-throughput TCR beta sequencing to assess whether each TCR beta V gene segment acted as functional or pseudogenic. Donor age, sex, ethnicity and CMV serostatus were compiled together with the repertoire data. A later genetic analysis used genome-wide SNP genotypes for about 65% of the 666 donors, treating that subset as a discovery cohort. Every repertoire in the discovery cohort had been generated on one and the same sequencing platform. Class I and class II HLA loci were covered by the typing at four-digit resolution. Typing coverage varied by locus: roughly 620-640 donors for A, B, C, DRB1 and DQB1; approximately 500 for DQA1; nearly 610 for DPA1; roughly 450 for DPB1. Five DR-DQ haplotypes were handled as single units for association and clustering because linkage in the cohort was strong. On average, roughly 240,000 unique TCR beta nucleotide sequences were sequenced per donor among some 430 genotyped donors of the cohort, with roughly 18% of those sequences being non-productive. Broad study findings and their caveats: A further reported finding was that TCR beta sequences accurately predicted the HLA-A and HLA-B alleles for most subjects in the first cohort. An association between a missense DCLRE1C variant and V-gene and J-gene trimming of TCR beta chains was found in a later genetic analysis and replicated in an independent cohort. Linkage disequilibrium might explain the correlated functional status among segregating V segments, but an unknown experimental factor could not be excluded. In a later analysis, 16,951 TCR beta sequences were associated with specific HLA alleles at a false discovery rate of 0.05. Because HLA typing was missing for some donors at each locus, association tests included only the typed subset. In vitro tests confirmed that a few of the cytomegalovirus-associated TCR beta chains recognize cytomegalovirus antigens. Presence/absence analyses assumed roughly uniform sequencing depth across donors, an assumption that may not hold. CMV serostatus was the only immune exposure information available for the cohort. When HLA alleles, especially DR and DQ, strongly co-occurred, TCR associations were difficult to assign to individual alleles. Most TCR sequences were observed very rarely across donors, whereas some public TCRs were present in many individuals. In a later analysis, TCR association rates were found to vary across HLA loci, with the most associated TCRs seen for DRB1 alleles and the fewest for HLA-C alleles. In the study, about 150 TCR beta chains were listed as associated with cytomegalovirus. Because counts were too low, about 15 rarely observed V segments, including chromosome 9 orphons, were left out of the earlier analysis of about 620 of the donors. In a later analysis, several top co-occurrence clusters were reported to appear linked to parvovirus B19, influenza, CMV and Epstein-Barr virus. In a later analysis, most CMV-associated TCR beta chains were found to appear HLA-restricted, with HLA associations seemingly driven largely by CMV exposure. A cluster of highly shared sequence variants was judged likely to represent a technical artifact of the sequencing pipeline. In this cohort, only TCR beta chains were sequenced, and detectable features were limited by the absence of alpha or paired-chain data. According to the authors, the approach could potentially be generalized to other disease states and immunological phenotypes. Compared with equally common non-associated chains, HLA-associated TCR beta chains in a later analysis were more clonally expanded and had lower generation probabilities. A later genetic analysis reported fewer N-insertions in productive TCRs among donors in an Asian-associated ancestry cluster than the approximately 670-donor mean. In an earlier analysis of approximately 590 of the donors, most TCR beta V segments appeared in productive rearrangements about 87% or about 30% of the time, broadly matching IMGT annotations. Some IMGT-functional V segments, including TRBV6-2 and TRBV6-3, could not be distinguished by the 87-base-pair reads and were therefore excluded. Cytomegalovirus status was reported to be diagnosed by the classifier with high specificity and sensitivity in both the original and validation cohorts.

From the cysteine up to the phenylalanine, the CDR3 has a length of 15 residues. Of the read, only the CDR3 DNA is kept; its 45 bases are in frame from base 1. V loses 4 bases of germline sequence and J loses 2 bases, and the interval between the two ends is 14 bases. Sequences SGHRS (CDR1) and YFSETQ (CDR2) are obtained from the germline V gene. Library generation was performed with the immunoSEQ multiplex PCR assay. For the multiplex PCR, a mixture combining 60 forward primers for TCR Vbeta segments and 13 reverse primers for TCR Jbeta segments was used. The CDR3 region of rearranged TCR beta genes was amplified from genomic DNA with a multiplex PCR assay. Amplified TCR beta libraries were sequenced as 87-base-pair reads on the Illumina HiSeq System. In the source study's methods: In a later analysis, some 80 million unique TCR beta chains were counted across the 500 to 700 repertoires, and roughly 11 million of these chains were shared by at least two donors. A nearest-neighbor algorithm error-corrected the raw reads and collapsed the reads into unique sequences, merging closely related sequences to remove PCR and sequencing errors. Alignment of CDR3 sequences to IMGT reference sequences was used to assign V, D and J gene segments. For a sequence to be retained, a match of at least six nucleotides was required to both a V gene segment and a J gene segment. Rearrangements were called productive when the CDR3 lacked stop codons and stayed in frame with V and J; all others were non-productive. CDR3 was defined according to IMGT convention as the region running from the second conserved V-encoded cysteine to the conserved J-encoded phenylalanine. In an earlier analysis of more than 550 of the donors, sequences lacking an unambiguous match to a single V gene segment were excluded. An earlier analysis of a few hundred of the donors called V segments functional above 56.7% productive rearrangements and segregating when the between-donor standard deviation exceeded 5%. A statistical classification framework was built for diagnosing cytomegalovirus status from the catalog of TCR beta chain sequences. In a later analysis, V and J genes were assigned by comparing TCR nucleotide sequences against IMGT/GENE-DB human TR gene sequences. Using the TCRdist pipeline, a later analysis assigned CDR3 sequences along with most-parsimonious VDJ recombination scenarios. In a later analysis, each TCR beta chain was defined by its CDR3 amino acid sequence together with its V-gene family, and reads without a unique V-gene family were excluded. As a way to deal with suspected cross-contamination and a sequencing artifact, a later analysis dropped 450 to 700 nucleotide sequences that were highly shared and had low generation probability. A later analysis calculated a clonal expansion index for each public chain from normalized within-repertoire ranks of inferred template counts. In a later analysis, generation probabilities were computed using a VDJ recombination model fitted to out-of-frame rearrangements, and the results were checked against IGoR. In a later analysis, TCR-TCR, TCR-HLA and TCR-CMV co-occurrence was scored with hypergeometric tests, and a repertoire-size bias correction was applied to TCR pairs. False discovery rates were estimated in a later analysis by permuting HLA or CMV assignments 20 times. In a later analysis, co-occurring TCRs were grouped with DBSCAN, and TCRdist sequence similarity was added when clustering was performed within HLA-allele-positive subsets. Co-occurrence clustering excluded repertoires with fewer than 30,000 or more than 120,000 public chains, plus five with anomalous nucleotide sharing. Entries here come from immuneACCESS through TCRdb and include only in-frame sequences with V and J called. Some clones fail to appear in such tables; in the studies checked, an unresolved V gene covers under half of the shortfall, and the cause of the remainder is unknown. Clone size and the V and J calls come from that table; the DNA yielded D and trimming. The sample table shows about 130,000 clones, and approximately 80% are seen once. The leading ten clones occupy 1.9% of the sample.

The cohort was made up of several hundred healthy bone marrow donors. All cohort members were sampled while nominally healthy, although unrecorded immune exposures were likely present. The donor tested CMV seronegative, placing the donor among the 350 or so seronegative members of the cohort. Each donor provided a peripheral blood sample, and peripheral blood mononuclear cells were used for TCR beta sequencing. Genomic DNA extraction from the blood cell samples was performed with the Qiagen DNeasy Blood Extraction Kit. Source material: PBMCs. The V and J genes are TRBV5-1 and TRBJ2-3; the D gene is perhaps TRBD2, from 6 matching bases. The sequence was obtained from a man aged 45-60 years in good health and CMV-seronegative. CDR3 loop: CASSGGLADTDTQYF. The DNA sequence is TGCGCCAGCAGCGGCGGGTTAGCGGACACAGATACGCAGTATTTT.